This TCR beta chain was retrieved from a study of shared clonotypes between healthy human individuals. Across the study: Per-donor plates numbered three CD4 naive, three CD4 memory, two CD8 naive and one CD8 memory. Findings and caveats of the study: Four donors shared about 5% of their naive CD4 clonotypes. A generally larger estimated richness was seen in naive subsets than in memory subsets. Researchers sampled blood only, noting tissue repertoires likely differ.

Clones were sequenced by immunoSEQ multiplex PCR, and TCRdb holds only the in-frame ones, with some missing. The sample holds about a million clones, about three quarters seen once. Concerning this clone: What it binds is not known.

This CDR3 is built from 14 residues. Germline CDR1 reads MRHNA; CDR2 reads SNTAGT. V shed 6 bases, J shed 6 bases, and the junction held 6 bases outside the gene matches. This clonotype was sampled from a man younger than 30 in good health. Sequenced material: memory CD4+ T cells sorted from blood. Subset denoted: CD45RA-negative fraction. The chain employs TRBV6-4 and TRBJ2-2; 8 bases map to TRBD1. The CDR3: CASRLQGAAGELFF. The DNA of the CDR3 is TGTGCCAGCAGACTTCAGGGGGCGGCCGGGGAGCTGTTTTTT.